These 23 T cell receptor beta chains share one sample of origin, sequenced in a study of blood T cell repertoires in COVID-19. TCRdb keeps only in-frame clones here, not all; method: immunoSEQ multiplex PCR. Here the sample spans roughly 33,000 clones, over 90% being singletons. Sequenced sample: peripheral blood. The receptors derive from a human donor in a cohort sampled during active COVID-19.

The rearrangement uses TRBV5-4 and TRBJ1-6, with 8 bases lining up with TRBD1. V lost 0 bases to trimming and J lost 8 bases; unmatched junction nucleotides: 4. Germline CDR1 reads SGHNT; CDR2 reads YYREEE (reference sequence). This CDR3 is 15 amino acids long. CDR3 region: CASSLAGTGYSPLHF. CDR3 nucleotide sequence: TGTGCCAGCAGCTTGGCCGGGACAGGATATTCACCCCTCCACTTT.

The rearrangement uses TRBV27 and TRBJ2-1, with 10 positions matching TRBD2. Trimming at V came to 3 bases and at J to 2 bases, leaving 1 base not matched to a gene. Germline V gene lookup returns CDR1 MNHEY and CDR2 SMNVEV (reference sequence). CDR3 length: 15 amino acids. This CDR3 reads CASSFSGRTYNEQFF. In DNA, the CDR3 is TGTGCCAGCAGTTTTAGCGGGAGGACCTACAATGAGCAGTTCTTC.

J is TRBJ2-1 and V is TRBV4-1; 12 bases are a match to TRBD2. This CDR3 has 17 residues. Germline CDR1 MGHRA, CDR2 YSYEKL. After removal of 0 bases from V and 7 bases from J, the junction contained 7 bases not matched to a gene. The CDR3 nucleotides are TGCGCCAGCAGCCAAGACTTGACTAGCGGGAGAGGAAATGAGCAGTTCTTC. Protein product: CASSQDLTSGRGNEQFF.

The V and J genes are TRBV19 and TRBJ1-2; D may be TRBD1 (6 bases). The CDR3 extends over 15 amino acids. V shed 5 bases and J shed 7 bases, with 20 bases lying between them. Germline-derived CDR1 and CDR2 are LNHDA and SQIVND (reference sequence). The CDR3 region has the DNA TGTGCCAGTAGTCTGACCGTGGGGGCCTCCGTTGGCTACACCTTC. It is translated as CASSLTVGASVGYTF.

This clone was detected once. The rearrangement links TRBV28 to TRBJ1-1; 8 positions agree with TRBD1. The junction had 3 bases not matched to a gene; V was cut back by 6 bases and J by 0 bases. There are 14 residues in the CDR3. CDR1 and CDR2 from the germline V gene are MDHEN and SYDVKM. CDR3 nucleotides: TGTGCCAGCAGGTGGACAGGGATGAACACTGAAGCTTTCTTT. Its translation: CASRWTGMNTEAFF.

The CDR3 DNA reads as TGTGCCACCGGATCGAGAGGGAGAGTTGGAGCTTTCTTT. This encodes CATGSRGRVGAFF. The chain combines TRBV19 with TRBJ1-1, with no clear D. CDR3 size: 13 residues. V was clipped by 10 bases and J by 10 bases, with 22 bases between them. CDR1 and CDR2 from the germline V gene are LNHDA and SQIVND (reference sequence).

V gene TRBV24-1 combines with J gene TRBJ2-3; TRBD1 aligns across 9 bases. Germline V lookup: CDR1 KGHDR, CDR2 SFDVKD. CDR3 size: 14 residues. Unmatched junction bases numbered 8, after V lost 12 bases and J lost 2 bases. The DNA for the CDR3 is TGTGCCGCTGCACAGGGGGCGAACACAGATACGCAGTATTTT. Amino acids: CAAAQGANTDTQYF.

The DNA for the CDR3 is TGTGCCAGCAGTGCCAAACCCCTCGGGGATACGCAGTATTTT. It specifies CASSAKPLGDTQYF. This chain uses TRBV25-1 with TRBJ2-3; D remains unclear. The CDR3 is made up of 14 amino acids. V was trimmed by 4 bases and J by 6 bases, leaving 14 bases between them. Germline V gives CDR1 MGHDK, CDR2 SYGVNS.

This clone was counted a single time. The rearrangement links TRBV6-5 to TRBJ2-3, with 7 bases fitting TRBD1. Germline loops: CDR1 MNHEY, CDR2 SVGAGI. CDR3 size: 13 residues. V shed 2 bases, J shed 4 bases, and the junction held 0 bases outside the gene matches. CDR3 sequence reads: CASSYGQADTQYF. CDR3 nucleotides: TGTGCCAGCAGTTACGGACAGGCAGATACGCAGTATTTT.

The chain combines TRBV2 with TRBJ2-3; TRBD1 is a possible D gene (6 bases). CDR3 length: 15 amino acids. Germline lookup yields CDR1 SNHLY and CDR2 FYNNEI. Deletions cut 3 bases from V and 4 bases from J, with 14 bases between. The CDR3 DNA sequence: TGTGCCAGCAGTGATCGGAACAGGGCGCCAGATACGCAGTATTTT. Protein product: CASSDRNRAPDTQYF.

The rearrangement links TRBV12-5 to TRBJ1-6, with a weak D call TRBD1 (5 bases). Germline CDR1 reads LGHNT; CDR2 reads FRNRAP. V lost 1 base, J lost 2 bases, and 18 bases lay in between. This CDR3 has 19 amino acids. The CDR3 protein is CASGLDREGGGPYNSPLHF. DNA for the CDR3: TGTGCTAGTGGTTTGGACCGTGAAGGCGGGGGACCCTATAATTCACCCCTCCACTTT.

This rearrangement joins TRBV7-3 to TRBJ2-7, with 7 bases aligning to TRBD1. The ends lost 0 bases at V and 7 bases at J; junction bases unmatched: 6. CDR1 and CDR2 (germline): SGHTA, FQGTGA. This CDR3 is built from 14 residues. The CDR3 loop is CASSLTYSRGEQYF. DNA for the CDR3: TGTGCCAGCAGCTTAACGTACTCCAGGGGGGAGCAGTACTTC.

V is TRBV9 and J is TRBJ1-1, with 8 nucleotides matching TRBD1. Trimming at V came to 0 bases and at J to 4 bases, leaving 5 bases not matched to a gene. In germline, CDR1 is SGDLS, CDR2 YYNGEE. The CDR3 sequence is 15 residues long. The CDR3 spells CASSVASGGLTEAFF. The CDR3 region has the DNA TGTGCCAGCAGCGTAGCTTCAGGGGGCCTCACTGAAGCTTTCTTT.

In its sample, this clone was seen once. The chain employs TRBV7-2 and TRBJ2-3; 8 bases map to TRBD1. The CDR3 sequence is 17 residues long. Germline values: CDR1 SGHTA, CDR2 FQGNSA. Losses at the gene ends were 5 bases for V and 2 bases for J; bases not matched to a gene: 12. The CDR3 nucleotides are TGTGCCAGCAGCAAAAGCGGGCAGGGGGCAAACACAGATACGCAGTATTTT. It yields the protein CASSKSGQGANTDTQYF. Full variable domain (missing parts from reference TRBV7-2 and TRBJ2-3): GAGVSQSPSNKVTEKGKDVELRCDPISGHTALYWYRQSLGQGLEFLIYFQGNSAPDKSGLPSDRFSAERTGGSVSTLTIQRTQQEDSAVYLCASSKSGQGANTDTQYFGPGTRLTVL.

This chain connects TRBV9 to TRBJ2-5; 8 nucleotides align to TRBD2. In germline, CDR1 is SGDLS, CDR2 YYNGEE. The V and J ends lost 0 bases and 5 bases, in that order; junction bases with no gene match: 6. This CDR3 region has 15 residues. CDR3 residues: CASSVATGGWETQYF. The CDR3, as DNA: TGTGCCAGCAGCGTAGCGACGGGAGGGTGGGAGACCCAGTACTTC. The variable domain in full, completed from reference TRBV9 and TRBJ2-5, reads DSGVTQTPKHLITATGQRVTLRCSPRSGDLSVYWYQQSLDQGLQFLIQYYNGEERAKGNILERFSAQQFPDLHSELNLSSLELGDSALYFCASSVATGGWETQYFGPGTRLLVL.

The gene calls are TRBV27 and TRBJ2-5; TRBD1 matches at 8 bases. CDR3 size: 14 residues. Germline V CDR1 and CDR2: MNHEY, SMNVEV (reference sequence). The V segment lost 8 bases and the J segment 2 bases; nucleotides outside the gene matches: 7. The CDR3 region has the DNA TGTGCCAGCCGCCTTGGACAGGGTCAAGAGACCCAGTACTTC. It encodes CASRLGQGQETQYF.

J is TRBJ2-2 and V is TRBV7-9, with D possibly being TRBD1 (6 bases). CDR3 length: 16 residues. Germline V gene lookup returns CDR1 SEHNR and CDR2 FQNEAQ (reference sequence). V was shortened by 4 bases and J by 3 bases, with 15 bases between the two germline ends. This CDR3 reads CASSSGSGVHTGELFF. In nucleotides, the CDR3 is TGTGCCAGCAGCTCAGGGTCAGGGGTACACACCGGGGAGCTGTTTTTT.

This chain connects TRBV9 to TRBJ2-3; 8 bases agree with TRBD1. The CDR3 has 16 residues. Germline-derived CDR1 and CDR2 are SGDLS and YYNGEE. The V segment lost 0 bases and the J segment 1 base; nucleotides outside the gene matches: 4. The chain's CDR3 is CASSVGSGQGTDTQYF. The CDR3, as DNA: TGTGCCAGCAGCGTAGGTTCGGGACAGGGCACAGATACGCAGTATTTT.

This clone has just one count. V usage is TRBV15 and J usage is TRBJ1-5, with no clear D. CDR1 and CDR2 from the germline V gene are LNHNV and YYDKDF (reference sequence). Trimming cost V 3 bases and J 7 bases, with 19 bases left between them. The CDR3 runs 16 residues. The CDR3 here is CATSSMEGPLGQPQHF. CDR3 sequence (DNA): TGTGCCACCAGCAGCATGGAGGGCCCCCTCGGGCAGCCCCAGCATTTT. The whole variable domain, filled in from reference TRBV15 and TRBJ1-5, reads DAMVIQNPRYQVTQFGKPVTLSCSQTLNHNVMYWYQQKSSQAPKLLFHYYDKDFNNEADTPDNFQSRRPNTSFCFLDIRSPGLGDTAMYLCATSSMEGPLGQPQHFGDGTRLSIL.

The chain links TRBV27 to TRBJ1-4; no reliable D call. Germline V lookup: CDR1 MNHEY, CDR2 SMNVEV (reference sequence). Trimming cost V 5 bases and J 8 bases, with 12 bases left between them. This CDR3 is 13 amino acids long. This CDR3 is CASSRQVREKLFF. CDR3 sequence (DNA): TGTGCCAGCAGTCGGCAGGTACGGGAAAAACTGTTTTTT.

The chain has TRBV9 and TRBJ2-1; 8 positions match TRBD2. The V segment lost 4 bases and the J segment 10 bases; nucleotides outside the gene matches: 7. Germline V CDR1 and CDR2: SGDLS, YYNGEE. This CDR3 contains 13 residues. The CDR3 loop reads CASSLGTSWEQFF. In DNA, the CDR3 is TGTGCCAGCAGCCTAGGGACTAGTTGGGAGCAGTTCTTC.

The chain couples TRBV5-1 to TRBJ2-5; 8 nucleotides agree with TRBD1. Germline loops: CDR1 SGHRS, CDR2 YFSETQ. The CDR3 has 14 amino acids. V trimming: 3 bases; J trimming: 4 bases; junction bases outside the gene matches: 5. Here the CDR3 DNA reads TGCGCCAGCAGCTCCGGACAGGGAGGAGAGACCCAGTACTTC. Translated, it gives CASSSGQGGETQYF.

The chain joins TRBV12-5 to TRBJ2-3; D is unclear. Germline V gene lookup returns CDR1 LGHNT and CDR2 FRNRAP. V was cut by 6 bases and J by 2 bases, with 18 bases left in between. The CDR3 is made up of 16 amino acids. The CDR3 protein is CASGLDPRLNTDTQYF. As DNA, the CDR3 is TGTGCTAGTGGCCTTGACCCTCGACTTAACACAGATACGCAGTATTTT. Full variable domain (remainder filled in from reference TRBV12-5 and TRBJ2-3): DARVTQTPRHKVTEMGQEVTMRCQPILGHNTVFWYRQTMMQGLELLAYFRNRAPLDDSGMPKDRFSAEMPDATLATLKIQPSEPRDSAVYFCASGLDPRLNTDTQYFGPGTRLTVL.